Sequencing of this T cell receptor (beta chain) was carried out in a study of CD8+CD57+ T cells in acquired aplastic anemia. Germline CDR1 and CDR2: MNHEY and SVGAGI. With V trimmed by 4 bases and J by 0 bases, 13 bases remained unmatched. This CDR3 has 20 residues. CD8+CD57+ cell expansion had been shown by flow cytometry in patients chosen for sequencing. CDR3 and TCR beta VDJ profiling relied on genomic DNA as the template. TCRdb re-called the reads with MiXCR, one entry per CDR3 protein. The data contain some 200,000 distinct CDR3 sequences, almost 50% of them singletons. This chain connects TRBV6-5 to TRBJ2-3; 13 positions match TRBD2. This receptor was identified in a human donor with aplastic anemia. Sequenced material: sorted CD4+, CD8+, or CD8+CD57+ T cells (not recorded which) from PBMCs. The CDR3 protein is CASSSRPTTSGGLSTDTQYF. CDR3 bases: TGTGCCAGCAGTTCCCGCCCGACGACTAGCGGGGGGTTAAGCACAGATACGCAGTATTTT.